Presented here are 26 T cell receptor beta chains from one specimen sequenced in a study of blood T cells in healthy people across ages. The authors ran a second PCR of about 6 to 11 cycles using a sample-barcoded 5' primer and a J-beta primer mix. TCRdb re-called the 5' RACE reads with MiXCR, one entry per CDR3 protein. This table holds fewer than 2 million distinct CDR3 sequences, roughly two fifths found once. What was sequenced was blood. Source of these receptors: a human donor in good health.

The chain has TRBV12-3 or TRBV12-4 and TRBJ1-2, with no clear D. The germline V and J ends were trimmed by 0 bases and 4 bases, with 6 bases remaining between them. The CDR3 sequence is 13 residues long. CDR3 sequence: CASSLAWGYGYTF. The DNA for the CDR3 is TGTGCCAGCAGTTTAGCATGGGGCTATGGCTACACCTTC.

The chain joins TRBV7-9 to TRBJ2-3, with D maybe TRBD1 (6 bases). In germline, CDR1 is SEHNR, CDR2 FQNEAQ (reference sequence). The CDR3 runs to 15 residues. Trimming removed 5 bases at V and 1 base at J, with 13 bases between. CDR3 nucleotide sequence: TGTGCCAGCAGCCGAACGGACAGACGCACAGATACGCAGTATTTT. It specifies CASSRTDRRTDTQYF. Combining the CDR3 with reference TRBV7-9 and TRBJ2-3 gives the whole variable domain DTGVSQNPRHKITKRGQNVTFRCDPISEHNRLYWYRQTLGQGPEFLTYFQNEAQLEKSRLLSDRFSAERPKGSFSTLEIQRTEQGDSAMYLCASSRTDRRTDTQYFGPGTRLTVL.

The J gene is TRBJ1-2, the V gene TRBV20-1; D is unclear. Germline V gene sequence: CDR1 DFQATT, CDR2 SNEGSKA (reference sequence). V was cut by 7 bases and J by 3 bases, with 18 bases left in between. The length of the CDR3 is 14 residues. The CDR3 loop reads CSGSGLHNDYGYTF. Here the CDR3 DNA reads TGCAGTGGTTCCGGGCTTCATAACGACTATGGCTACACCTTC.

Concerning this clonotype itself: This may come from a read error, since a much larger clone is one base off. V is TRBV5-1 and J is TRBJ2-5, with D unresolved. The germline gives CDR1 SGHRS, CDR2 YFSETQ. This CDR3 has 13 amino acids. V lost 6 bases, J lost 11 bases, and 20 bases lay in between. In DNA, the CDR3 is TGCGCCAGCACCTTCGGTTGGGGTAACGGGCAGTACTTC. It encodes CASTFGWGNGQYF.

This CDR3 is CASRLLGNEQYF. The CDR3 nucleotides are TGTGCCAGCAGACTGCTCGGGAACGAGCAGTACTTC. The gene calls are TRBV28 and TRBJ2-5; tentatively, D is TRBD2 (5 bases). The end of the DNA fits TRBJ2-7 better, so the J call may be wrong. The CDR3 is 12 amino acids. The germline CDR1 and CDR2 sequences are MDHEN and SYDVKM.

This chain connects TRBV20-1 to TRBJ1-2; D unresolved. Germline CDR1 reads DFQATT; CDR2 reads SNEGSKA (reference sequence). Trimming left V 3 bases short and J 7 bases short, with 9 bases between. This CDR3 is built from 11 residues. The DNA of the CDR3 is TGCAGTGCTAGTCGAGGGCTTGGCTACACCTTC. Residues: CSASRGLGYTF.

This clonotype came up many times. The CDR3 protein is CASSYQGNIQYF. DNA for the CDR3: TGTGCCAGCAGTTACCAGGGAAACATTCAGTACTTC. This chain uses TRBV6-6 with TRBJ2-4, with a weak D call TRBD1 (5 bases). Trimming took off 2 bases at V and 6 bases at J, with 5 bases between the two ends. The CDR3 length is 12 residues. Germline V gene data show CDR1 as MNHNY and CDR2 as SVGAGI (reference sequence).

This clonotype was recorded only once. The V call is TRBV11-2, the J call TRBJ2-1; 9 nucleotides match TRBD1. The trim removed 3 bases at V and 4 bases at J, leaving 10 bases unmatched. Germline values: CDR1 SGHAT, CDR2 FQNNGV. The length of the CDR3 is 17 residues. The CDR3 region is CASSLEIGTGLYNEQFF. For the CDR3, the DNA is TGTGCCAGCAGCTTGGAAATCGGGACAGGGCTATACAATGAGCAGTTCTTC.

The CDR3 here is CSAGRDSVKEQYF. The CDR3 DNA is TGCAGTGCAGGCCGGGACAGTGTGAAGGAGCAGTACTTC. The chain uses TRBV20-1 and TRBJ2-7; 7 positions agree with TRBD1. Looked up from germline, CDR1 is DFQATT and CDR2 is SNEGSKA (reference sequence). V lost 6 bases, J lost 7 bases, and 12 bases stayed unmatched. The CDR3 spans 13 residues.

This clonotype appeared once. The chain links TRBV6-5 to TRBJ2-1; 9 nucleotides match TRBD2. With V trimmed by 7 bases and J by 7 bases, 11 bases remained unmatched. The CDR3 has 15 amino acids. Looked up from germline, CDR1 is MNHEY and CDR2 is SVGAGI. The CDR3 nucleotides are TGTGCCAGCAAGGGTAGCGGGGGATTAAGGAATGAGCAGTTCTTC. This sequence encodes CASKGSGGLRNEQFF.

This rearrangement joins TRBV11-2 to TRBJ2-7; D is possibly TRBD1 or TRBD2 (5 bases each). The CDR3 runs to 14 residues. The germline gives CDR1 SGHAT, CDR2 FQNNGV. Deletions cut 3 bases from V and 5 bases from J, with 14 bases between. In DNA form, the CDR3 reads TGTGCCAGCAGCTTTAGCCGGGGCTCACACGAGCAGTACTTC. It yields the protein CASSFSRGSHEQYF.

The V and J genes are TRBV7-9 and TRBJ1-2; D is undetermined. Trimming took off 5 bases at V and 0 bases at J, with 13 bases between the two ends. Germline-derived CDR1 and CDR2 are SEHNR and FQNEAQ (reference sequence). The CDR3 covers 15 residues. CDR3 nucleotides: TGTGCCAGCAGCCAAACGTACGGAGCTAACTATGGCTACACCTTC. Its translation: CASSQTYGANYGYTF.

This clonotype turned up a few times. V and J are TRBV28 and TRBJ2-5; D is perhaps TRBD2 (6 bases). This CDR3 is 15 amino acids long. From germline, CDR1 is MDHEN and CDR2 SYDVKM. Trimming removed 5 bases from V and 6 bases from J, with 19 bases in between. CDR3 nucleotides: TGTGCCAGCAGTCCCCTTGTGGGGGGTCGCCAGACCCAGTACTTC. This encodes CASSPLVGGRQTQYF.

The rearrangement joins TRBV29-1 to TRBJ2-7, with 10 bases identical to TRBD1. The V and J ends lost 6 bases and 5 bases, in that order; junction bases with no gene match: 13. The CDR3 extends over 15 amino acids. Germline CDR1 is SQVTM and CDR2 is ANQGSEA. The CDR3 reads CSVLPGQGLWHEQYF. The CDR3 DNA follows: TGCAGCGTCTTACCGGGACAGGGGTTATGGCACGAGCAGTACTTC.

This clonotype was counted a single time. The V and J genes are TRBV7-9 and TRBJ1-2; 11 nucleotides agree with TRBD1. Trimming cost V 9 bases and J 4 bases; bases outside gene matches: 13. This CDR3 spans 16 amino acids. Germline lookup yields CDR1 SEHNR and CDR2 FQNEAQ (reference sequence). In nucleotides, the CDR3 is TGTGCCAGTGGCCGGACAGGGGGCGCCGGGACCTATGGCTACACCTTC. Translated: CASGRTGGAGTYGYTF.

V gene TRBV12-3 or TRBV12-4 combines with J gene TRBJ1-4, with a weak D call TRBD1 (5 bases). V lost 6 bases to trimming and J lost 10 bases, with 9 bases between them. CDR3 size: 11 residues. The chain's CDR3 is CASSPDTKLFF. The CDR3 DNA follows: TGTGCCAGCAGCCCGGACACAAAACTGTTTTTT.

This clonotype was counted ten times or more. The chain has TRBV7-2 and TRBJ1-2; 8 positions match TRBD1. The ends lost 3 bases at V and 4 bases at J; junction bases unmatched: 4. The CDR3 runs to 14 residues. Germline V gene lookup returns CDR1 SGHTA and CDR2 FQGNSA. CDR3 protein: CASSLGGQGYGYTF. CDR3 in DNA: TGTGCCAGCAGCTTGGGAGGACAGGGCTATGGCTACACCTTC.

This chain connects TRBV15 to TRBJ1-5; no clear D gene. Germline-derived CDR1 and CDR2 are LNHNV and YYDKDF (reference sequence). The CDR3 runs 16 residues. The V gene lost 3 bases and the J gene lost 4 bases, with 16 bases spanning the gap. CDR3 sequence: CATSSIEGTGNQPQHF. For the CDR3, the DNA is TGTGCCACCAGCAGTATCGAGGGAACGGGAAATCAGCCCCAGCATTTT.

The V call is TRBV12-3 or TRBV12-4, the J call TRBJ2-5; weak D call: TRBD1 (6 bases). The CDR3 has 14 residues. Trimming removed 5 bases from V and 2 bases from J, with 12 bases in between. CDR3 loop: CASSIQTGQETQYF. The CDR3 DNA reads TGTGCCAGCAGTATCCAGACAGGACAAGAGACCCAGTACTTC.

J is TRBJ1-2 and V is TRBV29-1; unclear D gene. The CDR3 covers 13 residues. CDR1 is SQVTM, CDR2 ANQGSEA, per germline. The ends were cut back, 1 base at V and 3 bases at J, with 9 bases in the middle. CDR3 bases: TGCAGCGTTGAAGGTTGGTCAGACTATGGCTACACCTTC. It encodes CSVEGWSDYGYTF.

The CDR3 DNA reads as TGCGCCAGCAGCCAAGAAACCCCGGCAGCCCACTATGGCTACACCTTC. Protein product: CASSQETPAAHYGYTF. This sequence joins TRBV4-1 and TRBJ1-2; no reliable D call. Trimming took 0 bases from V and 3 from J, leaving 14 bases between them. Germline V lookup: CDR1 MGHRA, CDR2 YSYEKL. This CDR3 contains 16 residues.

V usage is TRBV7-2 and J usage is TRBJ2-4; D unclear. The CDR3 is 14 residues long. Germline CDR1 reads SGHTA; CDR2 reads FQGNSA. The V end lost 5 bases, the J end lost 7 bases, and 15 bases lay between the germline ends. The DNA for the CDR3 is TGTGCCAGCAGCCTAGAAGGTGTCAACAACATTCAGTACTTC. Amino acids: CASSLEGVNNIQYF. The whole variable domain, remainder taken from reference TRBV7-2 and TRBJ2-4, is GAGVSQSPSNKVTEKGKDVELRCDPISGHTALYWYRQSLGQGLEFLIYFQGNSAPDKSGLPSDRFSAERTGGSVSTLTIQRTQQEDSAVYLCASSLEGVNNIQYFGAGTRLSVL.

The chain uses TRBV4-1 and TRBJ2-3; D may be TRBD2 (6 bases). V was shortened by 0 bases and J by 2 bases, with 12 bases between the two germline ends. CDR1 MGHRA and CDR2 YSYEKL come from the germline V gene. The CDR3 spans 16 residues. The CDR3 coding sequence is TGCGCCAGCAGCCAAGAGAGGCGGGATTCCACAGATACGCAGTATTTT. Protein: CASSQERRDSTDTQYF.

This clonotype was found a few times. The J gene is TRBJ2-5, the V gene TRBV4-1; the D is unclear. Trimming took 1 base from V and 2 from J, leaving 8 bases between them. This CDR3 has 14 residues. CDR1 and CDR2 from the germline V gene are MGHRA and YSYEKL. Here the CDR3 reads CASSQGRQQETQYF. Here the CDR3 DNA reads TGCGCCAGCAGCCAAGGTCGGCAGCAAGAGACCCAGTACTTC.

The chain employs TRBV7-2 and TRBJ2-7; maybe TRBD1 (5 bases). V dropped 6 bases and J dropped 1 base, with 13 bases sitting between them. The CDR3 loop spans 14 amino acids. The germline V gene has CDR1 SGHTA and CDR2 FQGNSA. Written as DNA, the CDR3 is TGTGCCAGCAGTGTTCAGGACACATCCTACGAGCAGTACTTC. The encoded protein is CASSVQDTSYEQYF.

In its sample, this clonotype was seen a few times. The V and J genes are TRBV6-6 and TRBJ2-1, with a tentative D call TRBD2 (7 bases). This CDR3 spans 15 amino acids. The germline V gene encodes CDR1 MNHNY and CDR2 SVGAGI (reference sequence). Between the trimmed V and J ends, which lost 8 bases and 2 bases, there was a span of 16 bases. The CDR3 sequence: CASCVGGPPYNEQFF. CDR3 bases: TGTGCCAGCTGCGTCGGGGGGCCGCCCTACAATGAGCAGTTCTTC.